This TCR beta chain was captured by sequencing in a study of T cell responses to AZD1222 COVID-19 vaccine. TCRdb's copy holds only in-frame clones and misses some; the assay was immunoSEQ multiplex PCR. The sample includes 150,000 to 200,000 clones, 85% to 95% of them seen just once. Source: peripheral blood, taken on day 0 of AZD1222 vaccination. This clonotype originated in an adult in good health.

The CDR3, as DNA: TGTGCCAGCAGTCCCCGTGGTTTTTCGCGGGGAGACACTGAAGCTTTCTTT. It encodes CASSPRGFSRGDTEAFF. This chain joins TRBV27 and TRBJ1-1, with unresolved D. CDR1 and CDR2 (germline): MNHEY, SMNVEV (reference sequence). CDR3 length: 17 residues. Trimming left V 5 bases short and J 3 bases short, with 22 bases between.